The 19 T cell receptor beta chains given below trace back to one sample, sequenced in a study of T cell responses to AZD1222 COVID-19 vaccine. This table comes from immunoSEQ multiplex PCR, and its TCRdb copy is limited to in-frame clones, with some not included. Seen here are 180,000 or so clones, about nine tenths observed once, and the top ten hold less than 2%. Sequenced material: peripheral blood, taken 28 days after the second AZD1222 dose. These receptors all come from an adult who received the AZD1222 COVID-19 vaccine.

The J gene is TRBJ2-3, the V gene TRBV7-9; unclear D gene. This CDR3 has 14 residues. Trimming took off 1 base at V and 2 bases at J, with 7 bases between the two ends. Germline CDR1 SEHNR, CDR2 FQNEAQ (reference sequence). This CDR3 is CASSLDGPTDTQYF. The CDR3 DNA is TGTGCCAGCAGCTTAGATGGCCCCACAGATACGCAGTATTTT.

In DNA, the CDR3 is TGCGCCAGCAGCGAGGGGTATGGGGACATTCAGTACTTC. Its translation: CASSEGYGDIQYF. The chain carries TRBV5-1 and TRBJ2-4; D is perhaps TRBD1 or TRBD2 (5 bases each). Germline CDR1 SGHRS, CDR2 YFSETQ. This CDR3 comprises 13 residues. V lost 4 bases, J lost 8 bases, and 13 bases lay in between.

This clone has only one observation. This sequence joins TRBV7-9 and TRBJ2-6, with 7 positions matching TRBD1. This CDR3 has 18 residues. With 1 base clipped from V and 0 bases from J, the junction kept 6 bases outside the gene matches. Germline V gene lookup returns CDR1 SEHNR and CDR2 FQNEAQ (reference sequence). The CDR3: CASSLGQGHHSGANVLTF. CDR3 DNA: TGTGCCAGCAGCTTAGGACAGGGCCACCACTCTGGGGCCAACGTCCTGACTTTC.

The chain carries TRBV29-1 and TRBJ2-3; D may be TRBD1 (7 bases). The CDR3 covers 13 residues. Trimming removed 6 bases at V and 4 bases at J, with 14 bases between. The germline CDR1 and CDR2 sequences are SQVTM and ANQGSEA. CDR3 DNA sequence: TGCAGCGTGGCGGGACAGCCACCAGATACGCAGTATTTT. It is translated as CSVAGQPPDTQYF.

This chain uses TRBV24-1 with TRBJ2-2; TRBD1 matches 7 bases. After removal of 2 bases from V and 2 bases from J, the junction contained 10 bases not matched to a gene. The CDR3 covers 18 residues. Germline-derived CDR1 and CDR2 are KGHDR and SFDVKD. The CDR3 sequence: CATSDSGQVYENTGELFF. As DNA, the CDR3 is TGTGCCACCAGTGATTCCGGACAGGTTTATGAAAACACCGGGGAGCTGTTTTTT.

The chain couples TRBV15 to TRBJ2-4; TRBD1 is a possible D gene (5 bases). V dropped 0 bases and J dropped 5 bases, with 8 bases sitting between them. The CDR3 contains 14 residues. Germline CDR1 reads LNHNV; CDR2 reads YYDKDF (reference sequence). The CDR3 DNA follows: TGTGCCACCAGCAGAGAGGGCAGGGAAAACATTCAGTACTTC. This codes for CATSREGRENIQYF.

The chain has TRBV19 and TRBJ1-2; 10 bases map to TRBD1. Germline CDR1 LNHDA, CDR2 SQIVND (reference sequence). Trimming cost V 2 bases and J 4 bases; bases outside gene matches: 7. This CDR3 is 16 amino acids long. DNA of the CDR3: TGTGCCAGTAGTATATCCGGGACAGGGGCCTCCTATGGCTACACCTTC. Amino acid sequence: CASSISGTGASYGYTF.

This chain uses TRBV6-5 with TRBJ2-5, with TRBD2 as a possible D gene (5 bases). This CDR3 region has 13 residues. Between the trimmed V and J ends, which lost 4 bases and 6 bases, there was a span of 12 bases. Germline V lookup: CDR1 MNHEY, CDR2 SVGAGI. CDR3 DNA sequence: TGTGCCAGCAGTTCATCATCGGGGAAGACCCAGTACTTC. Protein sequence: CASSSSSGKTQYF.

The CDR3 here is CSVDTYEQYF. CDR3 DNA sequence: TGCAGCGTTGACACCTACGAGCAGTACTTC. V gene TRBV29-1 combines with J gene TRBJ2-7; D gene uncertain. The CDR3 consists of 10 residues. CDR1 and CDR2 from the germline V gene are SQVTM and ANQGSEA. The germline V and J ends were trimmed by 3 bases and 2 bases, with 2 bases remaining between them.

V is TRBV10-1 and J is TRBJ2-5; 13 positions agree with TRBD2. Germline assignment: CDR1 WNHNN and CDR2 SYGVQD (reference sequence). The CDR3 totals 17 residues. The trim removed 0 bases at V and 3 bases at J, leaving 4 bases unmatched. CDR3: CASSESEGLAGEETQYF. In DNA, the CDR3 is TGCGCCAGCAGTGAGTCGGAAGGACTAGCGGGGGAAGAGACCCAGTACTTC.

The J gene is TRBJ1-5, the V gene TRBV24-1; D call uncertain. The CDR3 contains 14 residues. V shed 2 bases and J shed 5 bases, with 9 bases lying between them. Germline values: CDR1 KGHDR, CDR2 SFDVKD. Written as DNA, the CDR3 is TGTGCCACCAGTGATTCCGGACGGGATCAGCCCCAGCATTTT. Amino acid sequence: CATSDSGRDQPQHF.

The chain employs TRBV18 and TRBJ1-1; D is undetermined. In germline, CDR1 is KGHSH, CDR2 LQKENI. The CDR3 is 13 amino acids. Trimming took off 5 bases at V and 1 base at J, with 8 bases between the two ends. DNA for the CDR3: TGTGCCAGCTCATTGGGCAAGAACACTGAAGCTTTCTTT. Translating it yields CASSLGKNTEAFF.

In DNA, the CDR3 is TGTGCCTGGTCACAGGGGATCCCTAACTATGGCTACACCTTC. Its protein is CAWSQGIPNYGYTF. V gene TRBV30 combines with J gene TRBJ1-2; 7 bases align to TRBD1. Germline V gives CDR1 GTSNPN, CDR2 SVGIG (reference sequence). CDR3 length: 14 residues. J was trimmed by 0 bases and V by 5 bases; bases with no gene match: 6.

Points on this clone: Other DNA sequences in the sample encode the same CDR3. The genes are TRBV9 and TRBJ1-1; possibly TRBD1 for D (5 bases). Trimming took off 0 bases at V and 2 bases at J, with 11 bases between the two ends. The germline V gene encodes CDR1 SGDLS and CDR2 YYNGEE. There are 15 residues in the CDR3. As DNA, the CDR3 is TGTGCCAGCAGCGTAGTTGGTCAGGGAAACACTGAAGCTTTCTTT. Its translation: CASSVVGQGNTEAFF.

In this sample, this clone turned up once. In nucleotides, the CDR3 is TGTGCCAGCAGCCAACAGGGACCCCTAAGGCAGTACTTC. Encoded protein: CASSQQGPLRQYF. The V and J genes are TRBV3-1 (or the pseudogene TRBV3-2) and TRBJ2-7; the D call may be TRBD1 or TRBD2 (5 bases each). There are 13 residues in the CDR3. Germline V gives CDR1 LGHDT, CDR2 YNNKEL (reference sequence). V gave up 2 bases and J gave up 9 bases, with 14 bases separating them.

The chain recombines TRBV7-2 with TRBJ2-7, with D tentatively TRBD2 (6 bases). The V end lost 1 base, the J end lost 2 bases, and 12 bases lay between the germline ends. This CDR3 contains 15 residues. CDR1 and CDR2 (germline): SGHTA, FQGNSA. The CDR3 bases are TGTGCCAGCAGCTTAGGCGGGGTTGCGACCTACGAGCAGTACTTC. Protein: CASSLGGVATYEQYF.

This clone appeared a single time. The rearrangement joins TRBV2 to TRBJ1-2, with D maybe TRBD1 (5 bases). The CDR3 consists of 13 residues. Germline CDR1 SNHLY, CDR2 FYNNEI. V dropped 2 bases and J dropped 4 bases, with 8 bases sitting between them. CDR3 DNA sequence: TGTGCCAGCAGTGAAATGACAGCCTATGGCTACACCTTC. Its protein is CASSEMTAYGYTF.

V and J are TRBV10-2 and TRBJ1-1, with TRBD1 identical over 9 bases. With 3 bases clipped from V and 5 bases from J, the junction kept 7 bases outside the gene matches. Germline CDR1 WSHSY, CDR2 SAAADI. This CDR3 region has 15 residues. The CDR3 protein is CASSEQGAGYTEAFF. The CDR3 bases are TGCGCCAGCAGTGAACAGGGGGCGGGATATACTGAAGCTTTCTTT.

J is TRBJ2-2 and V is TRBV6-5, with D possibly matching TRBD2 (5 bases). Germline values: CDR1 MNHEY, CDR2 SVGAGI. The CDR3 length is 14 residues. Trimming removed 3 bases at V and 6 bases at J, with 11 bases between. The CDR3 is CASSYEGNAGELFF. CDR3 coding DNA: TGTGCCAGCAGTTATGAGGGAAACGCCGGGGAGCTGTTTTTT.